The 15 T cell receptor beta chains reported below all come from one sample, sequenced in a study of blood T cell repertoires in COVID-19. Assay used: immunoSEQ multiplex PCR; TCRdb lists only in-frame clones, some missing. The data hold under 400,000 clones, with roughly 86% observed a single time. The sample consisted of PBMCs or T cells enriched from blood (not recorded which). All receptors derive from a middle-aged man in a cohort exposed to, infected with or recovered from COVID-19 (not recorded which).

The chain has TRBV27 and TRBJ2-3; D possibly corresponds to TRBD2 (6 bases). CDR3 length equals 15 residues. Looked up from germline, CDR1 is MNHEY and CDR2 is SMNVEV (reference sequence). The V and J ends lost 6 bases and 4 bases respectively, with 17 bases between them. In DNA, the CDR3 is TGTGCCAGCAGCCCCGGGACTTCCTTACCAGATACGCAGTATTTT. Translation: CASSPGTSLPDTQYF.

V usage is TRBV6-4 and J usage is TRBJ2-7; D not certain. The ends were cut back, 1 base at V and 4 bases at J, with 14 bases in the middle. CDR3 length: 15 residues. The germline V gene encodes CDR1 MRHNA and CDR2 SNTAGT. The CDR3 loop is CASSDLPIMRYEQYF. In DNA form, the CDR3 reads TGTGCCAGCAGTGACTTACCCATCATGCGGTACGAGCAGTACTTC.

CDR3 DNA sequence: TGTGCCAGCTCCGTACAGGGGAAAACTGAAGCTTTCTTT. Protein product: CASSVQGKTEAFF. This chain links TRBV7-9 with TRBJ1-1; 7 positions agree with TRBD1. Germline V CDR1 and CDR2: SEHNR, FQNEAQ (reference sequence). Trimming removed 8 bases from V and 5 bases from J; junction bases left unmatched: 8. The CDR3 extends over 13 amino acids.

DNA for the CDR3: TGTGCCAGCAGGACTAGCGGGCAGCAAGAGACCCAGTACTTC. It specifies CASRTSGQQETQYF. The J gene is TRBJ2-5, the V gene TRBV3-1 (or the pseudogene TRBV3-2), with 10 positions matching TRBD2. The germline V gene has CDR1 LGHDT and CDR2 YNNKEL (reference sequence). The CDR3 has 14 residues. V dropped 6 bases and J dropped 2; count of bases not matched to a gene: 3.

This rearrangement joins TRBV20-1 to TRBJ2-7; D call uncertain. Germline values: CDR1 DFQATT, CDR2 SNEGSKA (reference sequence). Between the trimmed V and J ends, which lost 3 bases and 5 bases, there was a span of 8 bases. The CDR3 consists of 11 residues. The CDR3 DNA reads TGCAGTGCTAGTTTCAGGAACGAGCAGTACTTC. Its translation: CSASFRNEQYF.

V is TRBV15 and J is TRBJ2-5, with D perhaps matching TRBD2 (6 bases). The CDR3 contains 16 residues. V lost 9 bases and J lost 7, with 27 bases in between. CDR1 is LNHNV and CDR2 is YYDKDF in the germline V gene (reference sequence). CDR3 protein: CATRPPGPRLVGTQYF. The CDR3, as DNA: TGTGCCACGCGACCGCCGGGCCCGAGACTAGTTGGGACCCAGTACTTC.

J is TRBJ1-2 and V is TRBV19; 9 bases line up with TRBD1. Trimming removed 10 bases from V and 5 bases from J; junction bases left unmatched: 11. Germline CDR1 reads LNHDA; CDR2 reads SQIVND (reference sequence). The CDR3 length is 14 residues. This CDR3 reads CATYRGTGKYGYTF. Written as DNA, the CDR3 is TGTGCCACGTACCGCGGGACAGGGAAATATGGCTACACCTTC.

This rearrangement joins TRBV19 to TRBJ1-4; the D is unclear. Germline V lookup: CDR1 LNHDA, CDR2 SQIVND (reference sequence). The V end lost 3 bases, the J end lost 3 bases, and 8 bases lay between the germline ends. This CDR3 contains 14 residues. The CDR3 DNA follows: TGTGCCAGTAGTATTGAGTCTGCTAATGAAAAACTGTTTTTT. Translated, it gives CASSIESANEKLFF.

This chain connects TRBV18 to TRBJ2-1; a weak D match, TRBD1 (6 bases). V was cut by 6 bases and J by 5 bases, with 14 bases left in between. Germline loops: CDR1 KGHSH, CDR2 LQKENI. This CDR3 is 14 amino acids long. The CDR3 nucleotides are TGTGCCAGCTCGCCGGACCAGGGGAACAATGAGCAGTTCTTC. Its translation is CASSPDQGNNEQFF. The variable domain in full, completed from reference TRBV18 and TRBJ2-1, reads NAGVMQNPRHLVRRRGQEARLRCSPMKGHSHVYWYRQLPEEGLKFMVYLQKENIIDESGMPKERFSAEFPKEGPSILRIQQVVRGDSAAYFCASSPDQGNNEQFFGPGTRLTVL.

This chain uses TRBV11-2 with TRBJ2-3; maybe TRBD1 (6 bases). The CDR3 has 13 amino acids. CDR1 and CDR2 from the germline V gene are SGHAT and FQNNGV. The V end lost 5 bases, the J end lost 6 bases, and 12 bases lay between the germline ends. In DNA form, the CDR3 reads TGTGCCAGCAGCACACAGGGTCCGGATACGCAGTATTTT. This gives the protein CASSTQGPDTQYF.

The chain links TRBV5-1 to TRBJ2-5, with a possible D match to TRBD1 (5 bases). Germline lookup yields CDR1 SGHRS and CDR2 YFSETQ. With 0 bases removed from V and 5 bases from J, the gap between germline ends came to 11 bases. The CDR3 contains 14 residues. CDR3 loop: CASSLASGRETQYF. The CDR3 DNA is TGCGCCAGCAGCTTGGCCTCAGGGCGGGAGACCCAGTACTTC.

V and J are TRBV19 and TRBJ1-1; D remains unclear. Germline values: CDR1 LNHDA, CDR2 SQIVND (reference sequence). The CDR3 extends over 13 amino acids. V was cut by 3 bases and J by 3 bases, with 8 bases left in between. The CDR3 sequence: CASSIGRDTEAFF. The CDR3 region has the DNA TGTGCCAGTAGTATCGGGAGGGACACTGAAGCTTTCTTT.

This chain links TRBV19 with TRBJ2-7; D unclear. Germline V gene sequence: CDR1 LNHDA, CDR2 SQIVND (reference sequence). The CDR3 contains 14 residues. V was clipped by 3 bases and J by 9 bases, with 18 bases between them. CDR3 amino acids: CASSIQVHYGGQYF. The CDR3 DNA follows: TGTGCCAGTAGTATTCAGGTTCATTACGGTGGGCAGTACTTC.

This clone was recorded only once. The chain uses TRBV19 and TRBJ2-7, with TRBD2 matching 7 bases. The CDR3 consists of 15 residues. Per germline, CDR1 LNHDA and CDR2 SQIVND (reference sequence). V lost 3 bases to trimming and J lost 2 bases; unmatched junction nucleotides: 7. CDR3: CASSIGLVGPYEQYF. The DNA of the CDR3 is TGTGCCAGTAGTATTGGACTAGTAGGGCCCTACGAGCAGTACTTC.

The chain links TRBV12-3 or TRBV12-4 to TRBJ1-2, with D unresolved. This CDR3 region has 13 residues. Trimming left V 4 bases short and J 4 bases short, with 10 bases between. The CDR3 DNA reads as TGTGCCAGCAGTTCCACGGAGGGCTATGGCTACACCTTC. It specifies CASSSTEGYGYTF.